The TCR beta chain under discussion was sequenced for a study of blood T cell repertoires in COVID-19. Study-wide context: Researchers got acute and convalescent COVID-19 samples from the United States, Italy and Spain. T cells, B-cell-depleted T cells, or PBMCs provided the cDNA or gDNA that served as material.

Under the authors' procedure: Estimation of nucleated cell counts was performed using reference gene primer amplification. Only in-frame clones appear in the TCRdb table, and some are missing; sequencing was by immunoSEQ multiplex PCR. The V and J calls and the clone size are those of that table, but D and trimming were determined from the DNA. The sample has 380,000 or so clones, approximately 80% seen once; the top ten hold more than 0.85%. What was sequenced was peripheral blood. The sequence was obtained from a human donor with acute or convalescent COVID-19. The donor label of this sample is uncertain.

The CDR3 DNA follows: TGTGCCAGCAGCCACAGGGGCACCGGGGAGCTGTTTTTT. Its translation: CASSHRGTGELFF. The J gene is TRBJ2-2, the V gene TRBV13; 7 positions match TRBD1. V was clipped by 5 bases and J by 4 bases; unmatched bases: 1. The CDR3 loop spans 13 amino acids. The V gene's germline CDR1 is PRHDT and CDR2 FYEKMQ (reference sequence).